This paragraph covers one T cell receptor beta chain sequence. Study processing details: Amplification of reference gene primers was used by the study to estimate nucleated cell counts. Sequencing was performed with immunoSEQ multiplex PCR; in TCRdb, only in-frame clones are kept and a portion is missing. The V and J calls and clone size are taken from that table; D and trimming were inferred from the DNA. Counted here are 150,000 to 200,000 clones, approximately 78% occurring once; the ten biggest clones make up approximately 15%. The sample belongs to a study of blood T cell repertoires in COVID-19. CDR3 length equals 14 residues. V was shortened by 6 bases and J by 4 bases, with 16 bases between the two germline ends. CDR1 is MNHEY, CDR2 SVGAGI, per germline. The participants were between about 18 and 90 years old and came from some 23 US areas.

V is TRBV6-5 and J is TRBJ2-7; perhaps TRBD1 as D (8 bases). Sequenced material: PBMCs or T cells enriched from blood (not recorded which). This sequence was found in a woman aged 45-59 years who had recovered from COVID-19. CDR3 nucleotides: TGTGCCAGCAGATCAAACAGGGGGGGATACGAGCAGTACTTC. Its protein is CASRSNRGGYEQYF.